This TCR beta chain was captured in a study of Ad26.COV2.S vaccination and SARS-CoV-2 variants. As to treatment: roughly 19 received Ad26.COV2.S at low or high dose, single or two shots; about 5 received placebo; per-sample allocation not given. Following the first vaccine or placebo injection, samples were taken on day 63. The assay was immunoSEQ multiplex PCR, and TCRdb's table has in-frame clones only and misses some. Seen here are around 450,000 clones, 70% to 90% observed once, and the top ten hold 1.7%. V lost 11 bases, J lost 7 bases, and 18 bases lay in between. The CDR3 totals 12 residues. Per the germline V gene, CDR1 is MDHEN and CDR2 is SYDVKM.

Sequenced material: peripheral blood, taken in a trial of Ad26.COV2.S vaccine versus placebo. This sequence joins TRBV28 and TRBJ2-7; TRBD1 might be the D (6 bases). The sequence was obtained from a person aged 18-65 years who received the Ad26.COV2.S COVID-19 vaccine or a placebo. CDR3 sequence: CAVNMGAWEQYF. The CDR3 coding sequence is TGTGCCGTAAATATGGGGGCATGGGAGCAGTACTTC.